These 19 T cell receptor beta chains were all obtained from the same sample, sequenced in a study of circulating CD8 cells and anti-PD-1 response in melanoma. Sorting of live CD3+CD8+TCRalphabeta+ cells by PD-1 and/or TIGIT gave four subsets. Using approximately 15 ng of total RNA, TCR libraries were made with the QIAseq Immune Repertoire TCR panel. MiXCR, applied by TCRdb to the reads, yields one record per CDR3 protein. The table includes around 1,700 distinct CDR3 sequences, roughly 7% detected once. The material was CD8+ T cells from PBMCs, obtained at baseline or after one month of anti-PD-1 therapy (not recorded which). The receptors stem from a human donor with melanoma.

Relative to its sample, this clonotype is medium-sized (0.01 to 0.1%). The chain links TRBV7-8 to TRBJ2-1; 10 nucleotides agree with TRBD2. This CDR3 is built from 12 residues. The junction had 1 base not matched to a gene; V was cut back by 5 bases and J by 9 bases. CDR1 SGHVS and CDR2 FQNEAQ come from the germline V gene. The CDR3 protein is CASSRLAGEQFF. In DNA form, the CDR3 reads TGTGCCAGCAGCAGACTAGCGGGTGAGCAGTTCTTC.

This clonotype is labeled medium-sized (0.01 to 0.1%). The chain carries TRBV28 and TRBJ1-6; tentatively, D is TRBD1 (6 bases). Per the germline V gene, CDR1 is MDHEN and CDR2 is SYDVKM. V shed 6 bases and J shed 6 bases, with 15 bases lying between them. The CDR3 totals 15 residues. CDR3 coding DNA: TGTGCCAGCAGCCAAACCGGGGGCAGTAATTCACCCCTCCACTTT. The encoded protein is CASSQTGGSNSPLHF.

By frequency in the sample, this clonotype is medium-sized. V gene TRBV3-1 combines with J gene TRBJ2-1; 9 nucleotides align to TRBD2. V shed 1 base and J 0 bases; nucleotides not matched to a gene: 4. This CDR3 comprises 17 residues. The V gene's germline CDR1 is LGHDT and CDR2 YNNKEL (reference sequence). CDR3 sequence reads: CASSQGLAESSYNEQFF. CDR3 coding DNA: TGTGCCAGCAGCCAAGGACTAGCGGAAAGCTCCTACAATGAGCAGTTCTTC.

By proportion, this clonotype is medium-sized (0.01 to 0.1%). V is TRBV19 and J is TRBJ2-1; D gene ambiguous. In germline, CDR1 is LNHDA, CDR2 SQIVND (reference sequence). V lost 8 bases, J lost 7 bases, and 15 bases lay in between. The CDR3 spans 13 residues. The CDR3 DNA follows: TGTGCCAGTTCCGAGATCCCCTCGAATGAGCAGTTCTTC. Protein: CASSEIPSNEQFF.

This clonotype was picked up a small number of times. This chain joins TRBV20-1 and TRBJ1-6, with D unresolved. V was cut by 5 bases and J by 6 bases, with 14 bases left in between. This CDR3 has 14 residues. The germline V gene has CDR1 DFQATT and CDR2 SNEGSKA (reference sequence). DNA for the CDR3: TGCAGTGCTGAGGGCGCCAGGAGTAATTCACCCCTCCACTTT. Amino acids: CSAEGARSNSPLHF.

This clonotype is medium-sized within its sample. The chain couples TRBV24-1 to TRBJ1-5; TRBD1 matches at 9 bases. V was clipped by 2 bases and J by 2 bases; unmatched bases: 9. This CDR3 is built from 18 residues. CDR1 KGHDR and CDR2 SFDVKD come from the germline V gene. For the CDR3, the DNA is TGTGCCACCAGTGATTCCGGGACAGGGCTTTTTGGCAATCAGCCCCAGCATTTT. Protein product: CATSDSGTGLFGNQPQHF.

This clonotype is deemed medium-sized. The chain links TRBV11-1 to TRBJ2-3, with D maybe TRBD2 (5 bases). The CDR3 runs to 19 residues. V lost 5 bases, J lost 0 bases, and 24 bases lay in between. Germline loops: CDR1 SGHAT, CDR2 FQDESV (reference sequence). The CDR3 is CASSASGELRVGSTDTQYF. CDR3 DNA: TGTGCCAGCAGCGCCTCTGGGGAGTTGCGAGTTGGGAGCACAGATACGCAGTATTTT.

This clonotype was detected only a few times. The chain recombines TRBV5-6 with TRBJ2-7; tentatively, D is TRBD2 (6 bases). This CDR3 is 15 amino acids long. V lost 0 bases and J lost 0, with 10 bases in between. Germline CDR1 is SGHDT and CDR2 is YYEEEE. CDR3 nucleotide sequence: TGTGCCAGCAGCTTGGGGTCCGGGAGCTCCTACGAGCAGTACTTC. The encoded protein is CASSLGSGSSYEQYF.

This clonotype is deemed medium-sized. The chain uses TRBV9 and TRBJ2-1; weak D call: TRBD1 (6 bases). Germline assignment: CDR1 SGDLS and CDR2 YYNGEE. The CDR3 has 13 residues. V was clipped by 3 bases and J by 7 bases, with 11 bases between them. This chain's CDR3 is CASSAIQGNEQFF. The DNA of the CDR3 is TGTGCCAGCAGCGCAATACAGGGAAATGAGCAGTTCTTC.

By its share, this clonotype is large (0.1 to 1%). The CDR3 sequence: CASTPSGGAYYEQYF. In nucleotides, the CDR3 is TGTGCCAGCACCCCAAGCGGGGGGGCCTACTACGAGCAGTACTTC. The rearrangement joins TRBV7-8 to TRBJ2-7; 10 bases map to TRBD2. V dropped 7 bases and J dropped 3; count of bases not matched to a gene: 9. CDR1 and CDR2 from the germline V gene are SGHVS and FQNEAQ. CDR3 length: 15 amino acids.

Sample share makes this clonotype medium-sized. The chain recombines TRBV19 with TRBJ1-1; TRBD1 agrees at 10 bases. From germline, CDR1 is LNHDA and CDR2 SQIVND (reference sequence). With V trimmed by 4 bases and J by 4 bases, 9 bases remained unmatched. The CDR3 extends over 16 amino acids. The chain's CDR3 is CASSTKSGQGPTEAFF. The DNA of the CDR3 is TGTGCCAGTAGTACCAAGTCGGGACAGGGGCCCACTGAAGCTTTCTTT. The full variable domain, completed using reference TRBV19 and TRBJ1-1, is DGGITQSPKYLFRKEGQNVTLSCEQNLNHDAMYWYRQDPGQGLRLIYYSQIVNDFQKGDIAEGYSVSREKKESFPLTVTSAQKNPTAFYLCASSTKSGQGPTEAFFGQGTRLTVV.

By its share, this clonotype is medium-sized. The chain is built from TRBV27 and TRBJ2-1; 8 bases are a match to TRBD1. Germline lookup yields CDR1 MNHEY and CDR2 SMNVEV (reference sequence). The V and J ends lost 5 bases and 6 bases, in that order; junction bases with no gene match: 9. The CDR3 is made up of 15 amino acids. The CDR3 coding sequence is TGTGCCAGCAGTCTCGGACAGGGAGAAGTCAATGAGCAGTTCTTC. This codes for CASSLGQGEVNEQFF.

V usage is TRBV19 and J usage is TRBJ2-1; weak D call: TRBD1 (5 bases). CDR1 LNHDA and CDR2 SQIVND come from the germline V gene (reference sequence). The CDR3 runs 12 residues. V lost 10 bases and J lost 5, with 12 bases in between. CDR3 in amino acids: CAISGNNNEQFF. Written as DNA, the CDR3 is TGTGCCATTTCAGGGAACAACAATGAGCAGTTCTTC.

By proportion, this clonotype is medium-sized. The V call is TRBV27, the J call TRBJ1-5, with D unresolved. V lost 2 bases to trimming and J lost 4 bases, with 9 bases between them. The CDR3 contains 14 residues. The germline V gene encodes CDR1 MNHEY and CDR2 SMNVEV (reference sequence). This chain's CDR3 is CASSLAMGNQPQHF. The CDR3 DNA sequence: TGTGCCAGCAGTTTAGCAATGGGTAATCAGCCCCAGCATTTT.

Relative to its sample, this clonotype is medium-sized (0.01 to 0.1%). The chain employs TRBV12-3 or TRBV12-4 and TRBJ2-6; D is uncertain. This CDR3 is built from 16 residues. V was trimmed by 6 bases and J by 2 bases, leaving 14 bases between them. DNA of the CDR3: TGTGCCAGCAGCCAACGGCAAGGGCCTGGGGCCAACGTCCTGACTTTC. Protein: CASSQRQGPGANVLTF.

By share of the sample, this clonotype is medium-sized (0.01 to 0.1%). This chain uses TRBV19 with TRBJ2-7, with D perhaps TRBD2 (5 bases). Trimming removed 11 bases at V and 2 bases at J, with 16 bases between. Germline V gene lookup returns CDR1 LNHDA and CDR2 SQIVND (reference sequence). CDR3 length equals 13 residues. The CDR3 region is CASTSGDPYEQYF. The CDR3, as DNA: TGTGCCTCAACAAGCGGCGACCCCTACGAGCAGTACTTC.

In its sample, this clonotype is medium-sized (0.01 to 0.1%). This chain uses TRBV27 with TRBJ1-3; maybe TRBD1 (5 bases). Deletions cut 5 bases from V and 0 bases from J, with 11 bases between. The CDR3 length is 15 residues. Germline V lookup: CDR1 MNHEY, CDR2 SMNVEV (reference sequence). The CDR3 DNA follows: TGTGCCAGCAGTCTCACAGGTACCTCTGGAAACACCATATATTTT. This translates into CASSLTGTSGNTIYF.

Relative to its sample, this clonotype is medium-sized. The chain has TRBV28 and TRBJ2-3; TRBD2 matches 10 bases. With V trimmed by 3 bases and J by 6 bases, 9 bases remained unmatched. The CDR3 is 16 residues long. Per germline, CDR1 MDHEN and CDR2 SYDVKM. CDR3 loop: CASSFVGTSEVDTQYF. CDR3 nucleotide sequence: TGTGCCAGCAGTTTTGTTGGGACTAGCGAGGTGGATACGCAGTATTTT.

Sample share makes this clonotype medium-sized (0.01 to 0.1%). This rearrangement joins TRBV28 to TRBJ2-1; D gene unclear. Per germline, CDR1 MDHEN and CDR2 SYDVKM. V lost 1 base and J lost 5, with 9 bases in between. This CDR3 is 14 amino acids long. The CDR3 sequence: CASSLLGKNNEQFF. In nucleotides, the CDR3 is TGTGCCAGCAGTTTATTAGGCAAAAACAATGAGCAGTTCTTC.